These 13 T cell receptor beta chains came from one sample sequenced in a study of response to subunit inactivated influenza vaccine. Via MiXCR, TCRdb re-called the RT-PCR reads, giving one row per CDR3 protein. The sample gives 290,000 or so distinct CDR3 sequences, 20% to 25% of which show up once; approximately 10% is in the top ten. The sequenced sample was PBMCs from blood, obtained 21 months after vaccination. Every receptor here comes from a man aged 50-75 years who received an inactivated influenza vaccine.

This clonotype was observed many times. V gene TRBV2 combines with J gene TRBJ1-2; D is perhaps TRBD1 (6 bases). The CDR3 has 14 amino acids. V gave up 5 bases and J gave up 3 bases, with 13 bases separating them. From germline, CDR1 is SNHLY and CDR2 FYNNEI. The CDR3 sequence is CASSKTGIYYGYTF. CDR3 in DNA: TGTGCCAGCAGTAAAACAGGGATTTACTATGGCTACACCTTC.

V and J are TRBV3-1 and TRBJ2-7; D is undetermined. The CDR3 loop spans 16 amino acids. Germline CDR1 and CDR2: LGHDT and YNNKEL (reference sequence). Trimming took off 0 bases at V and 0 bases at J, with 12 bases between the two ends. In nucleotides, the CDR3 is TGTGCCAGCAGCCAAGATCTTGACAAGAGCTCCTACGAGCAGTACTTC. It yields the protein CASSQDLDKSSYEQYF.

This clonotype was observed a few times. The chain recombines TRBV7-8 with TRBJ2-5, with D possibly being TRBD1 (5 bases). The CDR3 is 16 amino acids. V was shortened by 2 bases and J by 3 bases, with 16 bases between the two germline ends. Germline-derived CDR1 and CDR2 are SGHVS and FQNEAQ. CDR3 nucleotide sequence: TGTGCCAGCAGCTTACCCTCCCAAGGGGCGAAAGAGACCCAGTACTTC. Its protein is CASSLPSQGAKETQYF.

Only a few counts were recorded for this clonotype. A much larger clonotype is one base distant, so this may be a read error. The chain couples TRBV20-1 to TRBJ1-2; D unresolved. The CDR3 sequence is 15 residues long. Germline CDR1 is DFQATT and CDR2 is SNEGSKA (reference sequence). In nucleotides, the CDR3 is TGCAGTGATAGAGCGACCACGGGCCCCTTCTATGGCTACACCTTC. This codes for CSDRATTGPFYGYTF.

J is TRBJ1-2 and V is TRBV29-1; 9 bases agree with TRBD1. This CDR3 contains 13 residues. CDR1 and CDR2 from the germline V gene are SQVTM and ANQGSEA. The V segment lost 3 bases and the J segment 7 bases; nucleotides outside the gene matches: 6. The CDR3 DNA reads as TGCAGCGTTGATGGACAGGGGAGAGGTGGCTACACCTTC. Protein sequence: CSVDGQGRGGYTF.

This clonotype was counted only a few times. The rearrangement links TRBV7-2 to TRBJ1-2; D is uncertain. Per the germline V gene, CDR1 is SGHTA and CDR2 is FQGNSA. The CDR3 length is 15 residues. With 0 bases removed from V and 4 bases from J, the gap between germline ends came to 12 bases. CDR3 loop: CASSLALGGGYGYTF. DNA of the CDR3: TGTGCCAGCAGCTTAGCGCTGGGTGGAGGCTATGGCTACACCTTC.

The chain combines TRBV10-3 with TRBJ2-1; 14 bases fit TRBD2. Per germline, CDR1 ENHRY and CDR2 SYGVKD. Trimming removed 2 bases from V and 10 bases from J; junction bases left unmatched: 7. The CDR3 runs to 16 residues. The CDR3: CAISETGTSGSNEQFF. CDR3 DNA: TGTGCCATCAGTGAGACCGGGACTAGCGGGAGTAACGAGCAGTTCTTC.

The chain uses TRBV2 and TRBJ2-7, with D hard to call. CDR1 is SNHLY, CDR2 FYNNEI, per germline. The ends were cut back, 4 bases at V and 6 bases at J, with 4 bases in the middle. The CDR3 totals 10 residues. The CDR3 here is CASSAGEQYF. CDR3 bases: TGTGCCAGCAGTGCGGGCGAGCAGTACTTC. Looking up the rest from reference TRBV2 and TRBJ2-7 gives the full variable domain: EPEVTQTPSHQVTQMGQEVILRCVPISNHLYFYWYRQILGQKVEFLVSFYNNEISEKSEIFDDQFSVERPDGSNFTLKIRSTKLEDSAMYFCASSAGEQYFGPGTRLTVT.

This clonotype was recorded a few times. The chain recombines TRBV30 with TRBJ2-1; D is possibly TRBD1 (5 bases). The V end lost 3 bases, the J end lost 8 bases, and 14 bases lay between the germline ends. Looked up from germline, CDR1 is GTSNPN and CDR2 is SVGIG (reference sequence). The CDR3 totals 13 residues. For the CDR3, the DNA is TGTGCCTGGAGCCTCCCGATCAGGGATGAGCAGTTCTTC. Translated, it gives CAWSLPIRDEQFF.

This clonotype was seen a few times. The rearrangement uses TRBV9 and TRBJ2-3; D might be TRBD2 (6 bases). The CDR3 runs to 16 residues. Trimming removed 0 bases from V and 0 bases from J, with 11 bases in between. CDR1 and CDR2 (germline): SGDLS, YYNGEE. This CDR3 reads CASSVGGTGSTDTQYF. The CDR3, as DNA: TGTGCCAGCAGCGTAGGGGGGACTGGGAGCACAGATACGCAGTATTTT.

The J gene is TRBJ2-3, the V gene TRBV28, with 7 bases that match TRBD2. CDR1 and CDR2 (germline): MDHEN, SYDVKM. Losses at the gene ends were 2 bases for V and 10 bases for J; bases not matched to a gene: 3. The CDR3 contains 12 residues. The CDR3 region has the DNA TGTGCCAGCAGTTTAGCGGGAGAAGCGCAGTATTTT. Translation: CASSLAGEAQYF.

The rearrangement links TRBV6-5 to TRBJ1-1, with a weak D call TRBD1 (6 bases). Trimming stripped 1 base from V and 3 bases from J, with 9 bases between. Germline values: CDR1 MNHEY, CDR2 SVGAGI. CDR3 size: 14 residues. CDR3 residues: CASSYYAGDTEAFF. For the CDR3, the DNA is TGTGCCAGCAGTTACTACGCAGGGGACACTGAAGCTTTCTTT.

The chain employs TRBV6-1 and TRBJ1-6, with TRBD1 identical over 7 bases. V was pared by 4 bases and J by 7 bases, with 7 bases of the junction left unmatched. CDR1 and CDR2 (germline): MNHNS, SASEGT. This CDR3 contains 15 residues. CDR3 in amino acids: CASSVDRQINSPLHF. The CDR3 DNA is TGTGCCAGCAGTGTGGACAGGCAGATCAATTCACCCCTCCACTTT.